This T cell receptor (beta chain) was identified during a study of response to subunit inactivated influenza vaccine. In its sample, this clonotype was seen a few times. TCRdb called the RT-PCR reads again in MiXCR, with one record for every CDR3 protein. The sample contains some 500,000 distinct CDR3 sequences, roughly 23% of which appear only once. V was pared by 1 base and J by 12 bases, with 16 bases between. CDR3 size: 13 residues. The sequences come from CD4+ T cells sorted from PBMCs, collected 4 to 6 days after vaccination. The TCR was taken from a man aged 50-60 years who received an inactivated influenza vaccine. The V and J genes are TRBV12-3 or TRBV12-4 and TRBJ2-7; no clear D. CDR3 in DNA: TGTGCCAGCAGTTTAGGCAGGAGCCTGGATCCGTACTTC. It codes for CASSLGRSLDPYF.